The 30 T cell receptor beta chains given below trace back to one sample, sequenced in a study of blood T cell repertoires in COVID-19. Sequencing was performed with immunoSEQ multiplex PCR; in TCRdb, only in-frame clones are kept and a portion is missing. Of roughly 120,000 clones listed, about three quarters are singletons. The specimen was peripheral blood. These TCRs come from a woman at least 80 years old with active or convalescent COVID-19.

The rearrangement uses TRBV5-1 and TRBJ2-6; tentatively, D is TRBD2 (6 bases). The ends were cut back, 0 bases at V and 1 base at J, with 11 bases in the middle. There are 17 residues in the CDR3. CDR1 and CDR2 (germline): SGHRS, YFSETQ. In DNA, the CDR3 is TGCGCCAGCAGCTTGGAATTGGGGGGATCTGGGGCCAACGTCCTGACTTTC. Amino acids: CASSLELGGSGANVLTF.

In nucleotides, the CDR3 is TGTGCCAGCAGCCCGGGGGTAGGGCTAGCAGCCCCCCCGACCTACAATGAGCAGTTCTTC. Translated, it gives CASSPGVGLAAPPTYNEQFF. V and J are TRBV5-4 and TRBJ2-1, with D tentatively TRBD2 (6 bases). V was pared by 4 bases and J by 2 bases, with 28 bases between. Germline V gene lookup returns CDR1 SGHNT and CDR2 YYREEE (reference sequence). This CDR3 has 20 amino acids.

The rearrangement links TRBV19 to TRBJ2-2; a possible D gene is TRBD2 (6 bases). Per germline, CDR1 LNHDA and CDR2 SQIVND (reference sequence). The CDR3 has 13 residues. V was cut by 3 bases and J by 6 bases, with 8 bases left in between. This chain's CDR3 is CASSMWGAGELFF. Here the CDR3 DNA reads TGTGCCAGTAGTATGTGGGGGGCCGGGGAGCTGTTTTTT.

J is TRBJ1-1 and V is TRBV18; the match to TRBD1 covers 10 bases. The germline V gene has CDR1 KGHSH and CDR2 LQKENI. The CDR3 loop spans 14 amino acids. J gave up 5 bases and V 3 bases, and 3 bases lay outside the gene matches. The CDR3 reads CASSPDRGLTEAFF. DNA for the CDR3: TGTGCCAGCTCACCGGACAGGGGGTTGACTGAAGCTTTCTTT.

The rearrangement links TRBV5-1 to TRBJ1-4; 8 nucleotides match TRBD1. This CDR3 has 15 residues. Losses at the gene ends were 4 bases for V and 2 bases for J; bases not matched to a gene: 4. CDR1 SGHRS and CDR2 YFSETQ come from the germline V gene. CDR3 protein: CASSLQGATNEKLFF. The CDR3 nucleotides are TGCGCCAGCAGCCTCCAGGGGGCGACTAATGAAAAACTGTTTTTT.

This clone was counted once. The gene calls are TRBV5-4 and TRBJ2-1, with a tentative D call TRBD2 (6 bases). Germline-derived CDR1 and CDR2 are SGHNT and YYREEE (reference sequence). This CDR3 region has 15 residues. V lost 4 bases to trimming and J lost 5 bases, with 16 bases between them. The chain's CDR3 is CASSGHQRAHNEQFF. The CDR3 DNA sequence: TGTGCCAGCAGCGGGCACCAGCGGGCTCACAATGAGCAGTTCTTC.

This clone was observed a handful of times. This sequence joins TRBV9 and TRBJ2-3; D is possibly TRBD2 (5 bases). The germline gives CDR1 SGDLS, CDR2 YYNGEE. Trimming left V 4 bases short and J 5 bases short, with 14 bases between. The CDR3 has 14 amino acids. CDR3: CASSRAQREDTQYF. CDR3 coding DNA: TGTGCCAGCAGCCGGGCCCAGAGGGAAGATACGCAGTATTTT.

This clone was observed a handful of times. Additional DNA sequences in this sample encode the identical CDR3. V gene TRBV9 combines with J gene TRBJ2-1, with a weak D call TRBD2 (5 bases). The germline V gene encodes CDR1 SGDLS and CDR2 YYNGEE. There are 15 residues in the CDR3. V lost 3 bases, J lost 0 bases, and 10 bases lay in between. The CDR3 coding sequence is TGTGCCAGCAGCGCAAGCGGAAGCTCCTACAATGAGCAGTTCTTC. Protein: CASSASGSSYNEQFF.

The V gene is TRBV7-2, the J gene TRBJ2-1, with 11 bases that match TRBD2. Looked up from germline, CDR1 is SGHTA and CDR2 is FQGNSA. Trimming at V came to 1 base and at J to 8 bases, leaving 7 bases not matched to a gene. The CDR3 consists of 16 residues. This CDR3 is CASSLVRLAGSYEQFF. The CDR3 DNA reads TGTGCCAGCAGCTTAGTTCGACTAGCGGGATCGTATGAGCAGTTCTTC.

The V gene is TRBV4-1, the J gene TRBJ2-3, with 14 bases identical to TRBD2. Germline values: CDR1 MGHRA, CDR2 YSYEKL. V lost 0 bases, J lost 1 base, and 3 bases stayed unmatched. The CDR3 covers 18 residues. The CDR3 DNA reads TGCGCCAGCAGCCAAGAGAGGACTAGCGGGAGGCGCACAGATACGCAGTATTTT. As protein: CASSQERTSGRRTDTQYF.

The chain employs TRBV7-9 and TRBJ1-1, with D perhaps matching TRBD1 (6 bases). V lost 1 base and J lost 8, with 11 bases in between. Germline CDR1 reads SEHNR; CDR2 reads FQNEAQ (reference sequence). The CDR3 has 13 amino acids. CDR3 region: CASSLVGTHEAFF. The CDR3 DNA reads TGTGCCAGCAGCTTAGTTGGGACACACGAAGCTTTCTTT. The full variable domain, completed using reference TRBV7-9 and TRBJ1-1, is DTGVSQNPRHKITKRGQNVTFRCDPISEHNRLYWYRQTLGQGPEFLTYFQNEAQLEKSRLLSDRFSAERPKGSFSTLEIQRTEQGDSAMYLCASSLVGTHEAFFGQGTRLTVV.

The V gene is TRBV30, the J gene TRBJ2-7; D is uncertain. Trimming stripped 0 bases from V and 2 bases from J, with 11 bases between. Germline V lookup: CDR1 GTSNPN, CDR2 SVGIG (reference sequence). This CDR3 has 14 amino acids. The CDR3 region has the DNA TGTGCCTGGAGTGTACAGCAGGTAGCCTACGAGCAGTACTTC. Translation: CAWSVQQVAYEQYF.

The rearrangement uses TRBV6-1 and TRBJ1-2; 7 bases agree with TRBD1. Germline CDR1 is MNHNS and CDR2 is SASEGT. J lost 7 bases, V lost 4 bases, and 15 bases had no gene match. CDR3 length: 16 residues. The CDR3 region has the DNA TGTGCCAGCAGTGCCCTGCCGGGACAGACAAGCCCTGGCTACACCTTC. It is translated as CASSALPGQTSPGYTF.

The chain is built from TRBV10-3 and TRBJ2-7, with D possibly being TRBD1 (6 bases). V lost 0 bases, J lost 2 bases, and 11 bases lay in between. This CDR3 contains 15 residues. The germline gives CDR1 ENHRY, CDR2 SYGVKD. CDR3 sequence: CAISESRGHPYEQYF. The CDR3 nucleotides read TGTGCCATCAGTGAGTCACGGGGACACCCCTACGAGCAGTACTTC.

The chain employs TRBV4-1 and TRBJ2-4; 9 bases are a match to TRBD1. The germline gives CDR1 MGHRA, CDR2 YSYEKL. Trimming removed 4 bases from V and 7 bases from J; junction bases left unmatched: 17. The CDR3 runs 18 residues. CDR3 protein: CASSLNPRDRAGNNIQYF. The CDR3 nucleotides read TGCGCCAGCAGCCTTAACCCCCGGGACAGGGCGGGTAATAACATTCAGTACTTC.

The chain joins TRBV5-4 to TRBJ2-4; 7 bases fit TRBD1. Germline lookup yields CDR1 SGHNT and CDR2 YYREEE (reference sequence). This CDR3 is built from 16 residues. The junction had 8 bases not matched to a gene; V was cut back by 5 bases and J by 0 bases. The CDR3 region has the DNA TGTGCCAGCAGTTCTCGACAGGGAATAGCCAAAAACATTCAGTACTTC. Its translation is CASSSRQGIAKNIQYF.

V usage is TRBV21-1 and J usage is TRBJ1-1. TRBV21-1 is a pseudogene. CDR3 size: 14 residues. The CDR3 reads CATPLRGGDTEAFF. The DNA for the CDR3 is TGTGCCACCCCATTGAGGGGAGGGGACACTGAAGCTTTCTTT.

This clone was counted a single time. V gene TRBV27 combines with J gene TRBJ1-1; 10 nucleotides line up with TRBD1. This CDR3 comprises 15 residues. Germline trimming cut 2 bases from V and 7 bases from J; bases unmatched to any gene: 7. Germline lookup yields CDR1 MNHEY and CDR2 SMNVEV (reference sequence). For the CDR3, the DNA is TGTGCCAGCAGTTTACAGACAGGGGGCTATGGTGAAGCTTTCTTT. Translation: CASSLQTGGYGEAFF.

CDR3: CASSLTGEGNQPQHF. In DNA form, the CDR3 reads TGTGCCAGCAGCTTAACCGGAGAGGGCAATCAGCCCCAGCATTTT. This rearrangement joins TRBV7-8 to TRBJ1-5, with unresolved D. The CDR3 sequence is 15 residues long. Germline CDR1 SGHVS, CDR2 FQNEAQ. V was shortened by 2 bases and J by 2 bases, with 10 bases between the two germline ends.

Of note for this clone: At one of its ends the junction is not consistent with the germline gene, which may arise from a read error. The chain carries TRBV7-7 and TRBJ2-2; 7 positions agree with TRBD2. The germline gives CDR1 SSHAT, CDR2 FNYEAQ (reference sequence). The CDR3 spans 16 residues. This CDR3 reads CASSASWREYTGELFF. The CDR3 DNA reads TGTGCTAGCAGCGCCTCTTGGCGGGAGTACACCGGGGAGCTGTTTTTT.

This clone occurred many times. CDR3 region: CATRGGIGGFDGYTF. CDR3 coding DNA: TGTGCCACCCGAGGAGGCATAGGTGGGTTCGATGGCTACACCTTC. The chain carries TRBV15 and TRBJ1-2; the D is unclear. The CDR3 has 15 residues. V was shortened by 8 bases and J by 6 bases, with 22 bases between the two germline ends. From germline, CDR1 is LNHNV and CDR2 YYDKDF (reference sequence).

This clone has just one count. The rearrangement links TRBV7-6 to TRBJ1-1; TRBD1 aligns across 9 bases. Trimming cost V 4 bases and J 2 bases; bases outside gene matches: 8. Germline V gives CDR1 SGHVS, CDR2 FNYEAQ. CDR3 size: 16 residues. The CDR3 loop is CASSSSKDRGNTEAFF. For the CDR3, the DNA is TGTGCCAGCAGCTCCTCGAAGGACAGGGGCAACACTGAAGCTTTCTTT.

The genes are TRBV19 and TRBJ2-1; 11 bases agree with TRBD2. Germline V gene lookup returns CDR1 LNHDA and CDR2 SQIVND (reference sequence). The V gene end was trimmed by 3 bases and the J gene end by 4 bases; junction bases not matched to a gene: 5. The CDR3 spans 16 residues. As DNA, the CDR3 is TGTGCCAGTAGTATGGTTGGGACTAGCGGATACAATGAGCAGTTCTTC. Encoded protein: CASSMVGTSGYNEQFF. The variable domain in full, with the rest retrieved from reference TRBV19 and TRBJ2-1, is DGGITQSPKYLFRKEGQNVTLSCEQNLNHDAMYWYRQDPGQGLRLIYYSQIVNDFQKGDIAEGYSVSREKKESFPLTVTSAQKNPTAFYLCASSMVGTSGYNEQFFGPGTRLTVL.

CDR3 in amino acids: CATEQAYRGTEAFF. The CDR3 DNA reads TGTGCCACCGAGCAAGCATACAGGGGCACTGAAGCTTTCTTT. The chain is built from TRBV6-5 and TRBJ1-1, with 7 positions matching TRBD1. The trim removed 10 bases at V and 4 bases at J, leaving 12 bases unmatched. This CDR3 has 14 residues. The germline V gene has CDR1 MNHEY and CDR2 SVGAGI.

This clone turned up a few times. The gene calls are TRBV28 and TRBJ2-5; 10 bases map to TRBD2. Germline V gene lookup returns CDR1 MDHEN and CDR2 SYDVKM. The CDR3 extends over 15 amino acids. Trimming cost V 3 bases and J 5 bases; bases outside gene matches: 6. The CDR3 region has the DNA TGTGCCAGCAGTTTCGGGCTAGCGGGAGCTGAGACCCAGTACTTC. This encodes CASSFGLAGAETQYF.

The gene calls are TRBV6-1 and TRBJ2-7; the match to TRBD1 covers 11 bases. The ends lost 2 bases at V and 6 bases at J; junction bases unmatched: 6. Germline V CDR1 and CDR2: MNHNS, SASEGT. The CDR3 has 15 amino acids. The CDR3 DNA reads TGTGCCAGCAGTGAACGGGACAGGGGGATAGCCGAGCAGTACTTC. Protein sequence: CASSERDRGIAEQYF.

V is TRBV4-3 and J is TRBJ2-7; a possible D gene is TRBD2 (7 bases). Germline assignment: CDR1 LGHNA and CDR2 YSLEER. The CDR3 length is 17 residues. Trimming took 3 bases from V and 3 from J, leaving 21 bases between them. The CDR3 DNA reads as TGCGCCAGCAGCCACCTAGGGGGAAGGGGGGGCGGCTACGAGCAGTACTTC. This codes for CASSHLGGRGGGYEQYF.

The chain couples TRBV19 to TRBJ2-1; 12 bases align to TRBD1. CDR1 and CDR2 from the germline V gene are LNHDA and SQIVND (reference sequence). CDR3 length: 15 residues. With V trimmed by 3 bases and J by 6 bases, 3 bases remained unmatched. The chain's CDR3 is CASSIGTGGGNEQFF. The CDR3 region has the DNA TGTGCCAGTAGTATCGGGACAGGGGGCGGCAATGAGCAGTTCTTC.

This chain connects TRBV18 to TRBJ2-1, with TRBD1 matching over 8 bases. The V segment lost 3 bases and the J segment 3 bases; nucleotides outside the gene matches: 7. The CDR3 runs to 16 residues. Germline CDR1 is KGHSH and CDR2 is LQKENI. The DNA of the CDR3 is TGTGCCAGCTCACCCAAAACAGGGGGGTTCTACAATGAGCAGTTCTTC. Translation: CASSPKTGGFYNEQFF.

This clone was seen a handful of times. The identical CDR3 is also encoded by other nucleotide sequences in the sample. V is TRBV5-1 and J is TRBJ2-7, with 10 bases fitting TRBD1. The germline V gene has CDR1 SGHRS and CDR2 YFSETQ. This CDR3 is 15 amino acids long. The junction had 6 bases not matched to a gene; V was cut back by 2 bases and J by 4 bases. DNA of the CDR3: TGCGCCAGCAGCTTCGGGGGGACAGGGGATTACGAGCAGTACTTC. It is translated as CASSFGGTGDYEQYF. Looking up the rest from reference TRBV5-1 and TRBJ2-7 gives the full variable domain: KAGVTQTPRYLIKTRGQQVTLSCSPISGHRSVSWYQQTPGQGLQFLFEYFSETQRNKGNFPGRFSGRQFSNSRSEMNVSTLELGDSALYLCASSFGGTGDYEQYFGPGTRLTVT.